The 15 T cell receptor beta chains below were found in one sample sequenced in a study of shared clonotypes between healthy human individuals (dated by TCRdb to the early 2020s). Preparation of the library involved the immunoSEQ multiplex PCR assay. This immuneACCESS table, as held by TCRdb, lists in-frame sequences with V and J called but not all clones. Of the missing ones, under half trace to an unresolved V gene in checked studies; the others have no known cause. In this sample the table shows fewer than 850,000 clones, 95% to 97% of which occur a single time. The top ten hold about 0.21% of the sample. CD8 naive samples were obtained by positive selection for CCR7 among CD45RO-negative cells, yielding a CD45RA+CCR7+ population from which TemRA cells were excluded. Sequenced sample: naive CD8+ T cells sorted from blood. The sample's cell subset or site label is to be understood as: CD45RA+CCR7+. The receptors originated from a young man in good health.

This chain uses TRBV6-1 with TRBJ2-1; tentative D call: TRBD1 (5 bases). V lost 1 base and J 6 bases, leaving 13 bases between the germline ends. The CDR3 spans 15 residues. CDR1 is MNHNS and CDR2 is SASEGT in the germline V gene. CDR3 sequence (DNA): TGTGCCAGCAGTGAAGTGGCCAGGGTGTCCAATGAGCAGTTCTTC. It encodes CASSEVARVSNEQFF.

A note on this clone: The sample holds other DNA sequences that translate to the same CDR3. The CDR3 nucleotides are TGCGCCAGCAGCTTGGGTTACGAGCAGTACTTC. It specifies CASSLGYEQYF. The chain has TRBV5-1 and TRBJ2-7; no clear D. The CDR3 loop spans 11 amino acids. The V gene's germline CDR1 is SGHRS and CDR2 YFSETQ. V lost 0 bases to trimming and J lost 4 bases, with 2 bases between them.

The chain joins TRBV18 to TRBJ2-4; perhaps TRBD1 as D (5 bases). The CDR3 is made up of 17 amino acids. Germline assignment: CDR1 KGHSH and CDR2 LQKENI. V was pared by 2 bases and J by 3 bases, with 17 bases between. CDR3 nucleotide sequence: TGTGCCAGCTCACCAGAGCAGCCAGGGATTGACAAAAACATTCAGTACTTC. This gives the protein CASSPEQPGIDKNIQYF.

The V and J genes are TRBV25-1 and TRBJ2-2; 8 nucleotides agree with TRBD1. The CDR3 is 12 amino acids. The J segment lost 6 bases and the V segment lost 10 bases, leaving 4 bases of the junction unmatched. Germline CDR1 and CDR2: MGHDK and SYGVNS. The chain's CDR3 is CATAGGPGELFF. The CDR3 DNA sequence: TGTGCCACCGCAGGGGGCCCCGGGGAGCTGTTTTTT.

The rearrangement joins TRBV19 to TRBJ2-1; D is unresolved. The CDR3 is 13 residues long. Germline V gene lookup returns CDR1 LNHDA and CDR2 SQIVND (reference sequence). Between the trimmed V and J ends, which lost 5 bases and 4 bases, there was a span of 9 bases. The CDR3 DNA is TGTGCCAGTAGTGCTTCGTTTTACAATGAGCAGTTCTTC. Its protein product is CASSASFYNEQFF.

This clone has just a few counts. The V call is TRBV7-9, the J call TRBJ1-5, with D perhaps matching TRBD1 (5 bases). This CDR3 has 13 residues. Per germline, CDR1 SEHNR and CDR2 FQNEAQ (reference sequence). Between the trimmed V and J ends, which lost 4 bases and 3 bases, there was a span of 7 bases. The CDR3 DNA reads TGTGCCAGCAGCTCAGGGATCAATCAGCCCCAGCATTTT. Its protein product is CASSSGINQPQHF.

J is TRBJ2-7 and V is TRBV5-1; D gene uncertain. CDR1 and CDR2 from the germline V gene are SGHRS and YFSETQ. The CDR3 runs to 13 residues. Trimming pared 4 bases from V and 2 bases from J, leaving 10 bases between. The CDR3 DNA is TGCGCCAGCAGCCCTGGAGCTACCTACGAGCAGTACTTC. Its protein is CASSPGATYEQYF.

This clone showed up just once. The chain joins TRBV30 to TRBJ2-2; tentatively, D is TRBD2 (5 bases). There are 11 residues in the CDR3. Trimming took off 5 bases at V and 6 bases at J, with 7 bases between the two ends. The germline CDR1 and CDR2 sequences are GTSNPN and SVGIG (reference sequence). This chain's CDR3 is CAWDGAGELFF. In DNA, the CDR3 is TGTGCCTGGGACGGGGCCGGGGAGCTGTTTTTT.

The V gene is TRBV7-2, the J gene TRBJ2-2; no clear D. Trimming left V 4 bases short and J 6 bases short, with 12 bases between. The CDR3 totals 14 residues. Germline assignment: CDR1 SGHTA and CDR2 FQGNSA. CDR3 sequence reads: CASSSTHSAGELFF. The DNA of the CDR3 is TGTGCCAGCAGCTCCACTCACTCAGCCGGGGAGCTGTTTTTT.

The CDR3 DNA sequence: TGTGCCAGCAGTTACGTGGACAGGTCGAATGGCTACACCTTC. Translated: CASSYVDRSNGYTF. This chain connects TRBV6-5 to TRBJ1-2; 7 bases line up with TRBD1. Germline lookup yields CDR1 MNHEY and CDR2 SVGAGI. The CDR3 covers 14 residues. Losses at the gene ends were 2 bases for V and 6 bases for J; bases not matched to a gene: 6.

This clone was seen a single time. The chain carries TRBV19 and TRBJ2-1; D call uncertain. Trimming removed 2 bases at V and 7 bases at J, with 6 bases between. This CDR3 region has 12 residues. CDR1 LNHDA and CDR2 SQIVND come from the germline V gene (reference sequence). As DNA, the CDR3 is TGTGCCAGTAGTATACCAAGGAATGAGCAGTTCTTC. Translating it yields CASSIPRNEQFF. The full variable domain, completed using reference TRBV19 and TRBJ2-1, is DGGITQSPKYLFRKEGQNVTLSCEQNLNHDAMYWYRQDPGQGLRLIYYSQIVNDFQKGDIAEGYSVSREKKESFPLTVTSAQKNPTAFYLCASSIPRNEQFFGPGTRLTVL.

In its sample, this clone was seen once. The rearrangement links TRBV7-9 to TRBJ2-7; D may be TRBD1 (6 bases). V was cut by 6 bases and J by 1 base, with 10 bases left in between. Germline CDR1 SEHNR, CDR2 FQNEAQ (reference sequence). The CDR3 has 13 amino acids. The CDR3 reads CASRVDSSYEQYF. The CDR3 region has the DNA TGTGCCAGCAGGGTGGACAGTTCCTACGAGCAGTACTTC.

The genes are TRBV19 and TRBJ1-1; D gene unclear. CDR1 and CDR2 from the germline V gene are LNHDA and SQIVND (reference sequence). Trimming shortened V by 2 bases and J by 2 bases, and 9 bases separated the two germline ends. The CDR3 covers 14 residues. The CDR3 reads CASSISAVNTEAFF. In DNA, the CDR3 is TGTGCCAGTAGTATATCCGCGGTCAACACTGAAGCTTTCTTT. Drawing the rest from reference TRBV19 and TRBJ1-1, the complete variable domain is DGGITQSPKYLFRKEGQNVTLSCEQNLNHDAMYWYRQDPGQGLRLIYYSQIVNDFQKGDIAEGYSVSREKKESFPLTVTSAQKNPTAFYLCASSISAVNTEAFFGQGTRLTVV.

CDR3 DNA: TGTGCCAGCACGCCCACAGGGAGAAAGGAGGACGAGCAGTACTTC. Encoded protein: CASTPTGRKEDEQYF. The V gene is TRBV27, the J gene TRBJ2-7; possible D gene TRBD1, 6 bases. With 7 bases removed from V and 5 bases from J, the gap between germline ends came to 21 bases. Germline V gene data show CDR1 as MNHEY and CDR2 as SMNVEV (reference sequence). This CDR3 has 15 amino acids.

The J gene is TRBJ2-1, the V gene TRBV2, with 7 bases lining up with TRBD2. The germline CDR1 and CDR2 sequences are SNHLY and FYNNEI. The CDR3 has 17 amino acids. Trimming took 0 bases from V and 7 from J; bases not matched to a gene: 12. This chain's CDR3 is CASSEASREVWGNEQFF. The DNA for the CDR3 is TGTGCCAGCAGTGAAGCCAGTCGGGAGGTATGGGGGAATGAGCAGTTCTTC.